Listed here are 13 T cell receptor beta chains from one sample, sequenced in a study of OX40 agonist ivuxolimab in advanced cancers. Some clones are missing from TCRdb's copy, which holds only in-frame ones; the method was immunoSEQ multiplex PCR. The sample lists some 82,000 clones, roughly nine tenths occurring once. The sequenced sample was CD4+ or CD8+ T cells sorted from blood, obtained in a trial of the OX40 agonist ivuxolimab. These receptors originate from an adult with an advanced solid tumor such as melanoma, head and neck, liver or kidney cancer.

This chain joins TRBV27 and TRBJ2-3, with 8 positions matching TRBD1. V trimming: 5 bases; J trimming: 7 bases; junction bases outside the gene matches: 14. Germline CDR1 MNHEY, CDR2 SMNVEV (reference sequence). This CDR3 has 16 amino acids. Written as DNA, the CDR3 is TGTGCCAGCAGTCCCATGGACAGGGTTATTGATCATACGCAGTATTTT. Translation gives CASSPMDRVIDHTQYF.

This chain uses TRBV7-3 with TRBJ1-1, with a tentative D call TRBD1 (5 bases). Germline loops: CDR1 SGHTA, CDR2 FQGTGA. Between the trimmed V and J ends, which lost 3 bases and 1 base, there was a span of 9 bases. The CDR3 runs 14 residues. CDR3 in DNA: TGTGCCAGCAGCTTGTTGGGGCAGAACACTGAAGCTTTCTTT. As protein: CASSLLGQNTEAFF.

As to this clone: Other DNA sequences in this specimen translate into the identical CDR3. This chain uses TRBV5-1 with TRBJ2-3; D is perhaps TRBD2 (6 bases). The CDR3 length is 14 residues. Trimming took 1 base from V and 1 from J, leaving 7 bases between them. Germline assignment: CDR1 SGHRS and CDR2 YFSETQ. The CDR3 DNA sequence: TGCGCCAGCAGCTTGCCGGGAGGCACAGATACGCAGTATTTT. It yields the protein CASSLPGGTDTQYF.

The chain has TRBV5-1 and TRBJ2-2; 10 bases agree with TRBD2. The CDR3 extends over 16 amino acids. Per germline, CDR1 SGHRS and CDR2 YFSETQ. The ends lost 4 bases at V and 3 bases at J; junction bases unmatched: 6. DNA of the CDR3: TGCGCCAGCAGCCCCCTGAGCGGGAGGGACACCGGGGAGCTGTTTTTT. Translating it yields CASSPLSGRDTGELFF.

This chain links TRBV19 with TRBJ2-5; TRBD1 aligns across 7 bases. Germline CDR1 is LNHDA and CDR2 is SQIVND (reference sequence). The CDR3 is 15 residues long. Losses at the gene ends were 4 bases for V and 1 base for J; bases not matched to a gene: 6. CDR3 sequence reads: CASSSTGVPQETQYF. The CDR3 DNA follows: TGTGCCAGTAGTAGTACAGGGGTCCCCCAAGAGACCCAGTACTTC. Filled out from reference TRBV19 and TRBJ2-5, the complete variable domain reads DGGITQSPKYLFRKEGQNVTLSCEQNLNHDAMYWYRQDPGQGLRLIYYSQIVNDFQKGDIAEGYSVSREKKESFPLTVTSAQKNPTAFYLCASSSTGVPQETQYFGPGTRLLVL.

This chain uses TRBV18 with TRBJ2-6; TRBD1 is a possible D gene (5 bases). Germline lookup yields CDR1 KGHSH and CDR2 LQKENI. V was cut by 2 bases and J by 4 bases, with 12 bases left in between. CDR3 size: 16 residues. As DNA, the CDR3 is TGTGCCAGCTCACCAGGCGCAGGGTCAGGGGCCAACGTCCTGACTTTC. Protein: CASSPGAGSGANVLTF. The complete variable domain, with remaining parts taken from reference TRBV18 and TRBJ2-6, reads NAGVMQNPRHLVRRRGQEARLRCSPMKGHSHVYWYRQLPEEGLKFMVYLQKENIIDESGMPKERFSAEFPKEGPSILRIQQVVRGDSAAYFCASSPGAGSGANVLTFGAGSRLTVL.

The genes are TRBV11-2 and TRBJ2-1; TRBD2 aligns across 8 bases. The V gene's germline CDR1 is SGHAT and CDR2 FQNNGV. V gave up 0 bases and J gave up 3 bases; unmatched junction bases: 4. The CDR3 has 16 amino acids. Here the CDR3 DNA reads TGTGCCAGCAGCTTAGATGATAGCGGGAACTACAATGAGCAGTTCTTC. Amino acids: CASSLDDSGNYNEQFF.

The chain links TRBV11-2 to TRBJ1-2; D is ambiguous. The CDR3 is 15 amino acids. Germline CDR1 and CDR2: SGHAT and FQNNGV. V gave up 4 bases and J gave up 0 bases, with 12 bases separating them. CDR3 sequence (DNA): TGTGCCAGCAGCTCCTCTCCGTTAGCTAACTATGGCTACACCTTC. As protein: CASSSSPLANYGYTF. Variable domain in full (rest from reference TRBV11-2 and TRBJ1-2): EAGVAQSPRYKIIEKRQSVAFWCNPISGHATLYWYQQILGQGPKLLIQFQNNGVVDDSQLPKDRFSAERLKGVDSTLKIQPAKLEDSAVYLCASSSSPLANYGYTFGSGTRLTVV.

The chain uses TRBV30 and TRBJ2-7; possibly TRBD1 or TRBD2 for D (5 bases each). Germline CDR1 is GTSNPN and CDR2 is SVGIG (reference sequence). Trimming stripped 3 bases from V and 3 bases from J, with 12 bases between. This CDR3 comprises 13 residues. CDR3: CAWRTGTFYEQYF. CDR3 in DNA: TGTGCCTGGAGAACCGGGACCTTCTACGAGCAGTACTTC.

V and J are TRBV10-3 and TRBJ2-7; no clear D gene. The CDR3 runs to 13 residues. The germline CDR1 and CDR2 sequences are ENHRY and SYGVKD. V was clipped by 7 bases and J by 3 bases, with 13 bases between them. CDR3 in amino acids: CAINDGPIYEQYF. CDR3 coding DNA: TGTGCCATCAACGACGGACCGATCTACGAGCAGTACTTC.

V is TRBV30 and J is TRBJ2-3, with a weak D call TRBD1 (6 bases). Trimming left V 3 bases short and J 4 bases short, with 11 bases between. The germline gives CDR1 GTSNPN, CDR2 SVGIG (reference sequence). The CDR3 covers 13 residues. CDR3 residues: CAWRQGGADTQYF. The CDR3 region has the DNA TGTGCCTGGAGACAGGGTGGGGCAGATACGCAGTATTTT. The whole variable domain, filled in from reference TRBV30 and TRBJ2-3, reads SQTIHQWPATLVQPVGSPLSLECTVEGTSNPNLYWYRQAAGRGLQLLFYSVGIGQISSEVPQNLSASRPQDRQFILSSKKLLLSDSGFYLCAWRQGGADTQYFGPGTRLTVL.

The genes are TRBV10-3 and TRBJ2-3; D is uncertain. This CDR3 has 11 residues. With 6 bases removed from V and 3 bases from J, the gap between germline ends came to 4 bases. Germline CDR1 and CDR2: ENHRY and SYGVKD. The CDR3 reads CAIRSTDTQYF. CDR3 sequence (DNA): TGTGCCATCAGGTCGACAGATACGCAGTATTTT.

This clone was recorded once. The CDR3 reads CASSYSRGVSYEQYF. The CDR3, as DNA: TGTGCCAGCAGTTACTCCAGGGGGGTTAGTTACGAGCAGTACTTC. This sequence joins TRBV6-5 and TRBJ2-7, with a weak D call TRBD1 (7 bases). CDR1 MNHEY and CDR2 SVGAGI come from the germline V gene. The CDR3 length is 15 residues. The V end was cut by 0 bases, the J end by 4 bases, with 13 bases between.